These 10 T cell receptor beta chains originate from one sample sequenced in a study of blood T cells in healthy people across ages. Through a sample-barcoded 5' primer and a J-beta primer mix, a second PCR was run for roughly 7 to 12 cycles. In TCRdb, the 5' RACE reads were re-called with MiXCR into one record per CDR3 protein. The table has about 1.4 million distinct CDR3 sequences, 59% seen once. The sequenced sample consisted of blood. These receptor sequences come from a man younger than 35 in good health.

This rearrangement joins TRBV28 to TRBJ2-3; the D gene could be TRBD1 or TRBD2 (5 bases each). Germline-derived CDR1 and CDR2 are MDHEN and SYDVKM. The length of the CDR3 is 17 residues. V was clipped by 8 bases and J by 4 bases, with 25 bases between them. This CDR3 is CASRRVTGPAVADTQYF. In DNA form, the CDR3 reads TGTGCCAGCCGTCGCGTTACGGGGCCAGCAGTGGCAGATACGCAGTATTTT.

This chain connects TRBV29-1 to TRBJ2-1; D is perhaps TRBD1 (5 bases). Deletions cut 1 base from V and 6 bases from J, with 22 bases between. The CDR3 spans 17 residues. Germline V lookup: CDR1 SQVTM, CDR2 ANQGSEA. The CDR3 loop is CSVEGQGNHPRLNEQFF. CDR3 DNA sequence: TGCAGCGTTGAAGGGCAGGGAAACCATCCTAGACTCAATGAGCAGTTCTTC.

V and J are TRBV12-5 and TRBJ1-1; no firm D call. V dropped 5 bases and J dropped 7 bases, with 17 bases sitting between them. The CDR3 consists of 14 residues. Germline CDR1 reads LGHNT; CDR2 reads FRNRAP. The CDR3 nucleotides read TGTGCTAGTGGTAACACCGGGCCCCGGATTGAAGCTTTCTTT. Its protein product is CASGNTGPRIEAFF.

The chain joins TRBV2 to TRBJ2-1; D is unclear. CDR1 SNHLY and CDR2 FYNNEI come from the germline V gene. Deletions cut 7 bases from V and 2 bases from J, with 6 bases between. This CDR3 region has 12 residues. Written as DNA, the CDR3 is TGTGCCAGCACGGAAACCTACAATGAGCAGTTCTTC. Translation: CASTETYNEQFF. The full variable domain, in which reference TRBV2 and TRBJ2-1 provide the parts outside the CDR3, is EPEVTQTPSHQVTQMGQEVILRCVPISNHLYFYWYRQILGQKVEFLVSFYNNEISEKSEIFDDQFSVERPDGSNFTLKIRSTKLEDSAMYFCASTETYNEQFFGPGTRLTVL.

This clonotype appeared many times. This chain connects TRBV4-2 to TRBJ2-1; no firm D call. Germline CDR1 LGHNA, CDR2 YNFKEQ. This CDR3 spans 11 amino acids. Trimming took 4 bases from V and 5 from J, leaving 3 bases between them. CDR3 protein: CASSRNNEQFF. The DNA of the CDR3 is TGTGCCAGCAGCCGGAACAATGAGCAGTTCTTC.

The chain links TRBV7-2 to TRBJ2-3, with TRBD2 identical over 11 bases. Germline V lookup: CDR1 SGHTA, CDR2 FQGNSA. CDR3 length: 18 amino acids. V lost 6 bases to trimming and J lost 4 bases; unmatched junction nucleotides: 15. The CDR3 here is CASRPNGLAGGRADTQYF. The DNA of the CDR3 is TGTGCCAGCAGACCCAATGGGCTAGCGGGGGGCAGGGCAGATACGCAGTATTTT.

The chain couples TRBV5-1 to TRBJ2-5; D gene unclear. V was cut by 0 bases and J by 11 bases, with 20 bases left in between. Germline CDR1 reads SGHRS; CDR2 reads YFSETQ. This CDR3 region has 15 residues. CDR3 loop: CASSLATGLTLEQYF. Here the CDR3 DNA reads TGCGCCAGCAGCTTGGCCACTGGGCTAACATTGGAGCAGTACTTC.

V is TRBV3-1 and J is TRBJ1-1, with 7 bases fitting TRBD1. There are 14 residues in the CDR3. The germline V gene has CDR1 LGHDT and CDR2 YNNKEL (reference sequence). V dropped 2 bases and J dropped 3; count of bases not matched to a gene: 3. The chain's CDR3 is CASSQPGQYTEAFF. In nucleotides, the CDR3 is TGTGCCAGCAGCCAACCGGGACAGTACACTGAAGCTTTCTTT.

This clonotype turned up a few times. The chain employs TRBV20-1 and TRBJ2-4; D could derive from TRBD1 or TRBD2 (5 bases each). The V and J ends lost 5 bases and 6 bases respectively, with 17 bases between them. Germline V gene sequence: CDR1 DFQATT, CDR2 SNEGSKA (reference sequence). This CDR3 has 14 amino acids. DNA for the CDR3: TGCAGTGCTCGTTTACGGGGCGCGGGAAACATTCAGTACTTC. Protein sequence: CSARLRGAGNIQYF.

This rearrangement joins TRBV4-1 to TRBJ2-2, with a weak D call TRBD1 (6 bases). Germline CDR1 is MGHRA and CDR2 is YSYEKL. The CDR3 contains 11 residues. V lost 6 bases, J lost 13 bases, and 12 bases lay in between. This CDR3 reads CASRAQGRLFF. The CDR3 nucleotides are TGCGCCAGCAGGGCCCAGGGGAGGCTGTTTTTT.